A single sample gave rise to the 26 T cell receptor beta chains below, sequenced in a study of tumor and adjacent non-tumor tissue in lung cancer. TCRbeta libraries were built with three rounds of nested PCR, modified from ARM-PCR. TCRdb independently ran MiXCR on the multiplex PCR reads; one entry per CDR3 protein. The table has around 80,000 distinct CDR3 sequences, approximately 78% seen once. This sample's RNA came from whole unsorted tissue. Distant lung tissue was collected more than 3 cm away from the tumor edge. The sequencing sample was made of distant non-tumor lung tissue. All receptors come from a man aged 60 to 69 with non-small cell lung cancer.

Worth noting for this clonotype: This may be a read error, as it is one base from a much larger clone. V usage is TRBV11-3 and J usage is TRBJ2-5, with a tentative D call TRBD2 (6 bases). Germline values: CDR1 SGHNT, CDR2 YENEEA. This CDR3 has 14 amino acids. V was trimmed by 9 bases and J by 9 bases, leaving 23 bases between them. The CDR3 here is CASRPVTGVGAQYF. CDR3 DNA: TGTGCCAGTCGACCGGTCACGGGAGTTGGGGCCCAGTACTTC. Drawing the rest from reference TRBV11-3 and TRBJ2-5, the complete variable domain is EAGVVQSPRYKIIEKKQPVAFWCNPISGHNTLYWYLQNLGQGPELLIRYENEEAVDDSQLPKDRFSAERLKGVDSTLKIQPAELGDSAVYLCASRPVTGVGAQYFGPGTRLLVL.

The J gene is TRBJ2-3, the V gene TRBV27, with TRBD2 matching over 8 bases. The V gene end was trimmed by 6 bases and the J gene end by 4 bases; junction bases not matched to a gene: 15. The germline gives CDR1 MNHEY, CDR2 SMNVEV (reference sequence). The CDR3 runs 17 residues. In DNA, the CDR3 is TGTGCCAGCAGACTCAATCTCCATAGCGGGGAGGCAGATACGCAGTATTTT. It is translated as CASRLNLHSGEADTQYF.

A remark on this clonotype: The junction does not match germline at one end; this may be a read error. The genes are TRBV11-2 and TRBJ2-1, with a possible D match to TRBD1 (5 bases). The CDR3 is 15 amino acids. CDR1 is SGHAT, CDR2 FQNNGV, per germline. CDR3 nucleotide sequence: TGTACCAGCAGCTTAGATCCAGGGTCGGTACATGAGCAGTTCTTC. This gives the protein CTSSLDPGSVHEQFF.

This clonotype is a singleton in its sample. This CDR3 is CSAPPSINHEYGYTF. The CDR3 nucleotides are TGCAGTGCTCCTCCCAGCATTAACCATGAGTATGGCTACACCTTC. V is TRBV20-1 and J is TRBJ1-2; D not resolved. Trimming cost V 5 bases and J 5 bases, with 21 bases left between them. The germline gives CDR1 DFQATT, CDR2 SNEGSKA (reference sequence). CDR3 length equals 15 residues.

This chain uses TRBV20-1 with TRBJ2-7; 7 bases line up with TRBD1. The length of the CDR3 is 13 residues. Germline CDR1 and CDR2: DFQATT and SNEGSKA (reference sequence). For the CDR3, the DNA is TGCAGAGCCGATACGTCAGGGGGCTACGAGCAGTACTTC. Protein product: CRADTSGGYEQYF.

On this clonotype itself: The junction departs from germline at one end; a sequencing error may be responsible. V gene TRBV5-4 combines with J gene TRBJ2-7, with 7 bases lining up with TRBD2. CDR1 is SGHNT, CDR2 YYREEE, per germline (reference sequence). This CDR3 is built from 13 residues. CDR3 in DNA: TGTGCCAACAGCACCGGACTAGTCCACGAACAGTACTTC. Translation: CANSTGLVHEQYF.

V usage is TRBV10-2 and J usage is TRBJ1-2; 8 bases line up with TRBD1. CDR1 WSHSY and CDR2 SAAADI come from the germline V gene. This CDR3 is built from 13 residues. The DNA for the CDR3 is TGCTACAGCAGTGTTGACAGGGGTAGTGGCTACACCTTC. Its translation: CYSSVDRGSGYTF.

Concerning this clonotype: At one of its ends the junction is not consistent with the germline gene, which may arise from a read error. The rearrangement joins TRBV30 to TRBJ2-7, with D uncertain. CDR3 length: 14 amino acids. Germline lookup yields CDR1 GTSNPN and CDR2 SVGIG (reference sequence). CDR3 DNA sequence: TGTGCCTGGAGACTTGAGACCCCTACCTACGATCAGTACTTC. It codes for CAWRLETPTYDQYF.

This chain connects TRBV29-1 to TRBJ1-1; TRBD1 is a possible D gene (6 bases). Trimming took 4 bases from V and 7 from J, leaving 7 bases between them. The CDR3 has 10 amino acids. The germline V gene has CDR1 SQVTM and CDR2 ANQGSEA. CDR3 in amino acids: CSVGTVEAFF. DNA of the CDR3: TGCAGCGTTGGGACAGTTGAAGCTTTCTTT.

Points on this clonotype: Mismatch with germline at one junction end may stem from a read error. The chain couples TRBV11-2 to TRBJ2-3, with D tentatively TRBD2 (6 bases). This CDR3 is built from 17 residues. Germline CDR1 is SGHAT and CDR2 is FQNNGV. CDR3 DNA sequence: TGTGCCAGCATCAGAGAGGGGCGGGATAGGAGCACAGATACGCACTATTTT. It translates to CASIREGRDRSTDTHYF.

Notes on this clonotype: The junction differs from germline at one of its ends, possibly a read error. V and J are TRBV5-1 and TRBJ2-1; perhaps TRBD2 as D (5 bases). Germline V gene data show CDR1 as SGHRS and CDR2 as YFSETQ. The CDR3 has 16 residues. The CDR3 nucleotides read TGCGCCAGCAGCAACGGACTGGGTCACTCCTACAATGATCAGTTCTTC. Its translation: CASSNGLGHSYNDQFF.

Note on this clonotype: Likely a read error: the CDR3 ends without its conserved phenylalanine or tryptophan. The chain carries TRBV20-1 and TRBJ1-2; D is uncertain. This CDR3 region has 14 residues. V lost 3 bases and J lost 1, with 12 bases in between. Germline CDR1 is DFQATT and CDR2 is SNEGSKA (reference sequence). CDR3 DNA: TGCAGTGCTAGGGGTGGCAGATTTAACTATGGCTACACCCTC. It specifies CSARGGRFNYGYTL.

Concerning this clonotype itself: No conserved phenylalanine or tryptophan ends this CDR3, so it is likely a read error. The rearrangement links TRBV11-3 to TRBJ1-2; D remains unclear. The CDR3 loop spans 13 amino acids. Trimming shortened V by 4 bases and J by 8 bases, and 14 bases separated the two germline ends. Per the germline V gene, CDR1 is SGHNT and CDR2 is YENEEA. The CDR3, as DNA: TGTGCCAGCAGCTCTCGGGAGGGTCAAGGCTACACCTTA. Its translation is CASSSREGQGYTL.

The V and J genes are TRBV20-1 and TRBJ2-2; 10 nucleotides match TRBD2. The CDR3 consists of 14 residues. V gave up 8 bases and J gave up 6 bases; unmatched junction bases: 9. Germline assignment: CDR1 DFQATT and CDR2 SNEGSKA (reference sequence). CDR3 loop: CSTLAGGGAGELFF. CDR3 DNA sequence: TGCAGTACTTTAGCGGGAGGAGGCGCCGGGGAGCTGTTTTTT.

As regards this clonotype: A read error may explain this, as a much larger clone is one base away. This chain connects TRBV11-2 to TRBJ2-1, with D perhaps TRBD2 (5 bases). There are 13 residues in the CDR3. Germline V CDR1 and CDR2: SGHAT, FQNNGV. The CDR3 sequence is CASSLEVAGLKIF. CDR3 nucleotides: TGTGCCAGCAGCTTAGAGGTGGCGGGCCTAAAGATCTTC.

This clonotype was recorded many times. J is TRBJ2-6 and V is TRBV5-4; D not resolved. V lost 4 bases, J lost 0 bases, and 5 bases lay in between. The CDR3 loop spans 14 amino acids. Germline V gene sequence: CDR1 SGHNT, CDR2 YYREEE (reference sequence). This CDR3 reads CASSPTSGANVLTF. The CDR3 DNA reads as TGTGCCAGCAGCCCCACCTCTGGGGCCAACGTCCTGACTTTC. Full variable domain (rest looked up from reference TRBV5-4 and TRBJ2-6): ETGVTQSPTHLIKTRGQQVTLRCSSQSGHNTVSWYQQALGQGPQFIFQYYREEENGRGNFPPRFSGLQFPNYSSELNVNALELDDSALYLCASSPTSGANVLTFGAGSRLTVL.

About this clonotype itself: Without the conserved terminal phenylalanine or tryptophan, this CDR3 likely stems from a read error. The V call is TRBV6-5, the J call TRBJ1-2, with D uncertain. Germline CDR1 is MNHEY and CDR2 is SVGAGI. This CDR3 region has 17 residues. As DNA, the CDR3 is TGTGCCAGCAGTTCAGCTGGACGGAGAGCGACTAACTATAGCTACACCCTC. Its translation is CASSSAGRRATNYSYTL.

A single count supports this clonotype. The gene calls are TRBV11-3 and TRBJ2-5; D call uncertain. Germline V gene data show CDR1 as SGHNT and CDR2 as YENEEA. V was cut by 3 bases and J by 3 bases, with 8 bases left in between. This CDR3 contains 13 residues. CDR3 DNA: TGTGCCAGCAGCTTTATTGTGGAAGAGACCCAGTACTTC. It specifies CASSFIVEETQYF.

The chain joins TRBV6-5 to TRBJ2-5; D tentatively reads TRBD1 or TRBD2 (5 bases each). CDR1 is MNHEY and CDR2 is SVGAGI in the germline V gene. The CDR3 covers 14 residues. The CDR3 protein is CVNSDTGTARAQYF. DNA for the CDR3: TGTGTCAACAGTGATACCGGGACCGCGAGGGCCCAGTACTTC.

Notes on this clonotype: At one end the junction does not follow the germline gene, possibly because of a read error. The CDR3 loop reads CSASSRRNSTLHF. Here the CDR3 DNA reads TGCAGTGCTAGTTCGCGTAGGAATTCAACCCTCCACTTT. This sequence joins TRBV20-1 and TRBJ1-6; D is uncertain. This CDR3 region has 13 residues. CDR1 is DFQATT, CDR2 SNEGSKA, per germline (reference sequence).

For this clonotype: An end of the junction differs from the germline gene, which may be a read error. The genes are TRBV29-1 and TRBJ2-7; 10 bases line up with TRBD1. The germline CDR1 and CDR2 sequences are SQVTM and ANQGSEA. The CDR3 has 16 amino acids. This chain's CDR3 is CSGQTRTGGEEDEQYF. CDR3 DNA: TGCAGCGGTCAAACTCGGACAGGGGGTGAAGAAGACGAGCAATACTTC.

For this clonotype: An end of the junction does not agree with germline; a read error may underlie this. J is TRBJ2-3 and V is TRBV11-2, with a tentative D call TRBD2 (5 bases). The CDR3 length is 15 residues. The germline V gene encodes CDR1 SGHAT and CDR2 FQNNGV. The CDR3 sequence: CSSSFFLAVADTQYF. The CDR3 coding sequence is TGTTCCAGCAGTTTTTTCCTAGCAGTGGCAGATACGCAGTATTTT.

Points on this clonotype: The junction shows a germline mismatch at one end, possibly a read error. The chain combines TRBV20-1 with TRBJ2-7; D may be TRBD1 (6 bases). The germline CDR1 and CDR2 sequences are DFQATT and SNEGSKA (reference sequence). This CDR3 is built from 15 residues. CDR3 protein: CSVSDAGTRTYEQYF. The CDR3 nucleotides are TGCAGTGTTAGTGATGCCGGGACAAGAACCTACGAACAGTACTTC.

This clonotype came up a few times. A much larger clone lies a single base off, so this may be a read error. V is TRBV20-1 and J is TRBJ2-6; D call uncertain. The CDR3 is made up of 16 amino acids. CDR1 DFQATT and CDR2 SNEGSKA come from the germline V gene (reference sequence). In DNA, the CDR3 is TGCAGTGCTCGAGACGGCGGTAGCTCTGGGACCAACGTCCTGACTTTC. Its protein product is CSARDGGSSGTNVLTF.

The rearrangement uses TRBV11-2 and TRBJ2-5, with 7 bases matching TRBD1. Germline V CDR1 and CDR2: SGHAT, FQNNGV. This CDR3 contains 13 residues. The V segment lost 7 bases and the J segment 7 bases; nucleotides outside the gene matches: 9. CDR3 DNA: TGTGCCAGCAATACTACAGGGGAAGCGACCCAGTACTTC. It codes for CASNTTGEATQYF.

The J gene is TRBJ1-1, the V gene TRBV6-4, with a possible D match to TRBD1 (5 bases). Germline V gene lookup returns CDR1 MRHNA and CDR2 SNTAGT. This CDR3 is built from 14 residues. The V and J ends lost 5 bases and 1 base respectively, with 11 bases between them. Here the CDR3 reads CASSPGPGNTEAFF. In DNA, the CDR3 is TGTGCCAGCAGTCCAGGGCCGGGGAACACTGAAGCTTTCTTT.